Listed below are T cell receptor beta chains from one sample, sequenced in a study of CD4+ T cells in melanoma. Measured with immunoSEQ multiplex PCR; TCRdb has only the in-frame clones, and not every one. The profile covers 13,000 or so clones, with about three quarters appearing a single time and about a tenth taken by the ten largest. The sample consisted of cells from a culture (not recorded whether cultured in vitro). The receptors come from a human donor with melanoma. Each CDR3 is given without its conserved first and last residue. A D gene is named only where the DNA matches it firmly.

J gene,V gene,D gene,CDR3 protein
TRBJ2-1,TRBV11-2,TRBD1,ASSFRQGASNEQF
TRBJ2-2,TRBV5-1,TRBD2,ASSSGVAGAGTGELF
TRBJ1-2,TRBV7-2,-,ASSFMDKGNYGYT
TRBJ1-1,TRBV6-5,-,ASRLSLGGAF
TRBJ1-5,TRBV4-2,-,ASSQDPGAPQH
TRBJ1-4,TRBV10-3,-,ASSYSKGSNEKLF
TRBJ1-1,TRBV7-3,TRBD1,ASSTGQGQNTEAF
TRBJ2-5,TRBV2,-,ASSEARRGSGQETQY
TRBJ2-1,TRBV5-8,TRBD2,ASSSRLAGYNEQF
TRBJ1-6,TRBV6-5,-,ASSYSRAGRSPLH
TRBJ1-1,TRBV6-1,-,ASTGRGVRTEAF
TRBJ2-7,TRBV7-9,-,ASSSQGREQY
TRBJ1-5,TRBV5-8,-,ASTQDQPGQPQH
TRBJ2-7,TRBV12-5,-,ASGQGRGYEQY
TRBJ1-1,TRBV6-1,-,ASSEAWTAYGTEAF
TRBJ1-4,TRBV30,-,AWSRQGATNEKLF
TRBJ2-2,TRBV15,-,ATSRAPPGGASNTGELF
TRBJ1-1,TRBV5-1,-,ASSLLGPKNTEAF
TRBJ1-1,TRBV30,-,ARRLTGTTEAF